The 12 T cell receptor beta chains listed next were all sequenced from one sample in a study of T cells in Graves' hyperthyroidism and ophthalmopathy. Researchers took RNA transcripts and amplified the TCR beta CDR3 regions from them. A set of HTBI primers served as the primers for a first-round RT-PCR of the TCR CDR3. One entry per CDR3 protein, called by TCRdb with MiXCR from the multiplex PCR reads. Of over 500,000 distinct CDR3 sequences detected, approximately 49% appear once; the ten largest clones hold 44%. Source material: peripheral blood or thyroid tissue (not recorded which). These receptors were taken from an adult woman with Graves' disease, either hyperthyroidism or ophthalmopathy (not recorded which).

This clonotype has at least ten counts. The CDR3 loop reads CSASLRGLNTEAFF. In DNA, the CDR3 is TGCAGTGCTAGCTTGAGGGGGCTCAACACTGAAGCTTTCTTT. The V gene is TRBV20-1, the J gene TRBJ1-1; 7 positions agree with TRBD1. Germline CDR1 and CDR2: DFQATT and SNEGSKA (reference sequence). V lost 3 bases to trimming and J lost 2 bases; unmatched junction nucleotides: 6. The CDR3 runs 14 residues.

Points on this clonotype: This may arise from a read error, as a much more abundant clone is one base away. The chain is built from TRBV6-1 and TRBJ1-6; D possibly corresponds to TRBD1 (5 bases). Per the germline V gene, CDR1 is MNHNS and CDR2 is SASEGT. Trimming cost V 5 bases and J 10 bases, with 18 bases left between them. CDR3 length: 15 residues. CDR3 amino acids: CASSYAQQVGSPLHF. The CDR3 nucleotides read TGTGCCAGCAGTTACGCCCAACAGGTTGGGTCACCCCTCCACTTT.

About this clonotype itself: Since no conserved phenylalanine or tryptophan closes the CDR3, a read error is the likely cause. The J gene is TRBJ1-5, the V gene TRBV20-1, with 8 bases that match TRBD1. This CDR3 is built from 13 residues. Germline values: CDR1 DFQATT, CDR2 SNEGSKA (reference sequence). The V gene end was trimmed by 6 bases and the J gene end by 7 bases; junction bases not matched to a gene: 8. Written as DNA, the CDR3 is TGCAGTGCAGGAGAGACAGGGGACCAGCCCCAGCATGGT. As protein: CSAGETGDQPQHG.

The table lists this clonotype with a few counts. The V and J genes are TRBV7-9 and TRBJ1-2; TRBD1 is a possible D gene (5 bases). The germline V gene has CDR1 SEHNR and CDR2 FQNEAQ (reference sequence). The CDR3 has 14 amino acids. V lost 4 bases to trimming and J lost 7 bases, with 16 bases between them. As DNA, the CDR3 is TGTGCCAGCAGCTCTGACGGGGGGGGACGTGGCTACACCTTC. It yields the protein CASSSDGGGRGYTF.

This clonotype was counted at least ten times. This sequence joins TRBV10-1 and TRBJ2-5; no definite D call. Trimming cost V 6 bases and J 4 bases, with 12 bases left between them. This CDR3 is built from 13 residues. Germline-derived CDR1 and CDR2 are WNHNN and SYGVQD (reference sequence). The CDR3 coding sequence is TGCGCCAGCAGCCCGGCCTGGGGAGAGACCCAGTACTTC. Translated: CASSPAWGETQYF.

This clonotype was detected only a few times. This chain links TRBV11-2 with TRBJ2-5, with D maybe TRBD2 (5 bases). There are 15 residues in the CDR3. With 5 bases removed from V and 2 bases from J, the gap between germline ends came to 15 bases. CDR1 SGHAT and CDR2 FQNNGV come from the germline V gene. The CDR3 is CASSRLRSGQETQYF. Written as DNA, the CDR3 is TGTGCCAGCAGCCGACTAAGGAGTGGGCAAGAGACCCAGTACTTC.

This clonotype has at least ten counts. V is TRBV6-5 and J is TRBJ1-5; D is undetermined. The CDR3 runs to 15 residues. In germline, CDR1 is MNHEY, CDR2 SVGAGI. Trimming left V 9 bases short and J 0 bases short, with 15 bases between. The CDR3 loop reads CASSTTGYSNQPQHF. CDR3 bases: TGTGCCAGTAGTACGACCGGGTATAGCAATCAGCCCCAGCATTTT.

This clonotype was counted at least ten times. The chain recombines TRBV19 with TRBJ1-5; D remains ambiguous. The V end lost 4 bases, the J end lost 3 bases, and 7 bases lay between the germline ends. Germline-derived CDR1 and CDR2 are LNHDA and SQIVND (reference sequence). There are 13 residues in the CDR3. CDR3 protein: CASSSGLNQPQHF. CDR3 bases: TGTGCCAGTAGTAGCGGGCTCAATCAGCCCCAGCATTTT.

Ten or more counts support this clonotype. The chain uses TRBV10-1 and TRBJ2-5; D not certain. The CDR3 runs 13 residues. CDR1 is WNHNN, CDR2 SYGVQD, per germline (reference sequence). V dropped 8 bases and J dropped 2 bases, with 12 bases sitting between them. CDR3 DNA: TGCGCCAGCCCAGGCCGAATTCAAGAGACCCAGTACTTC. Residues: CASPGRIQETQYF.

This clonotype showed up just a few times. The CDR3: CASSQDPFTGTSETQYF. CDR3 DNA: TGCGCCAGCAGCCAGGATCCTTTTACCGGGACTTCAGAGACCCAGTACTTC. The V gene is TRBV4-3, the J gene TRBJ2-5; D may be TRBD2 (6 bases). CDR1 and CDR2 (germline): LGHNA, YSLEER. This CDR3 has 17 amino acids. The ends were cut back, 3 bases at V and 4 bases at J, with 21 bases in the middle.

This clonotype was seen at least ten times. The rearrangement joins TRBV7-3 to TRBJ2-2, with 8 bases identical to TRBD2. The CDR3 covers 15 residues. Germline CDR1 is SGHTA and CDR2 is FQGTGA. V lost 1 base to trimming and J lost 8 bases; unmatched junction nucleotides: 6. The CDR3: CASSLNGGDYGELFF. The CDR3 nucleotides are TGTGCCAGCAGCTTAAACGGGGGGGATTATGGGGAGCTGTTTTTT.

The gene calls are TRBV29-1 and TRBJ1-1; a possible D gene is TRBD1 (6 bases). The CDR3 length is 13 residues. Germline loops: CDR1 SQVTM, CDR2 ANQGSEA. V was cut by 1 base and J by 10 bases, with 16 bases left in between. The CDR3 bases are TGCAGCGTTGAAGGGGGAACAGGGCTTTTAGCTTTCTTT. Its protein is CSVEGGTGLLAFF.